The T cell receptor beta chain under discussion was sequenced for a study of cytomegalovirus exposure and HLA in healthy donors. The PCR was carried out with 60 Vbeta primers and 13 Jbeta primers. Profiled with immunoSEQ multiplex PCR; TCRdb holds only in-frame clones, not every one. The sample contains approximately 250,000 clones, around 80% of which appear only once. CDR3 length: 14 residues. Germline V CDR1 and CDR2: LNHDA, SQIVND (reference sequence). V dropped 3 bases and J dropped 8 bases, with 14 bases sitting between them. V and J are TRBV19 and TRBJ2-1, with D possibly matching TRBD2 (5 bases). The source is a boy between 10 and 17 years old in good health and CMV-seronegative. Sequencing used PBMCs. The CDR3 DNA sequence: TGTGCCAGTAGTATTTTCGCCGGGATCGATGAGCAGTTCTTC. Encoded protein: CASSIFAGIDEQFF.